There are a few counts of the clone carrying this T cell receptor beta chain. The antigen is undetermined. Assay: immunoSEQ multiplex PCR; the TCRdb copy retains only in-frame clones and omits some. The sample lists tens of thousands of clones; 70% to 80% were seen once. This entry is derived from a study of T cell clones after liver transplantation. Study details: TCRbeta sequencing after a pre-transplant mixed lymphocyte reaction identified graft-donor-reactive clones, later tracked in post-transplant blood. Tolerant meant at least one year fully off immunosuppression without liver enzymes above twice normal. Samples came pre-transplant, pre-randomization before withdrawal, and post-randomization after withdrawal ended. Broader study findings: Post-transplant, graft-donor-reactive CD4 TCRbeta sequences in blood dropped significantly in most of the 8 subjects.

The receptor was isolated from a human patient who received a liver transplant. A subset of T cells may come from the graft donor. Material: CD4+ T cells from blood, obtained at the roughly 15-month timepoint.

The CDR3 nucleotides read TGTGCCAGCAGCGTAGGGGACTACTCTGGAAACACCATATATTTT. This encodes CASSVGDYSGNTIYF. The chain is built from TRBV9 and TRBJ1-3; a possible D gene is TRBD1 (5 bases). The V end lost 0 bases, the J end lost 0 bases, and 7 bases lay between the germline ends. Germline CDR1 reads SGDLS; CDR2 reads YYNGEE. The CDR3 has 15 residues.